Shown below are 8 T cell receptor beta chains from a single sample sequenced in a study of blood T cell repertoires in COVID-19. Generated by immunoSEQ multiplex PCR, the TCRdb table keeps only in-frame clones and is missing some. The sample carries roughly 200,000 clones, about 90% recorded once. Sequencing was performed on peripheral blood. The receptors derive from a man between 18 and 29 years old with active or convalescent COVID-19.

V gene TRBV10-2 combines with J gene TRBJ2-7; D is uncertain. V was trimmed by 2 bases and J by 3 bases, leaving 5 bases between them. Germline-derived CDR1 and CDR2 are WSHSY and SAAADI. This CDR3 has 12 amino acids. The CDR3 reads CASSEAYYEQYF. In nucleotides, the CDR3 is TGCGCCAGCAGTGAGGCCTACTACGAGCAGTACTTC.

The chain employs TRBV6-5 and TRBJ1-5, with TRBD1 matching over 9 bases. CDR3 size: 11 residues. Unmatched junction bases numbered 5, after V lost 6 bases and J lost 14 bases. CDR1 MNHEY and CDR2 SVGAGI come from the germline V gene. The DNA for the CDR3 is TGTGCCAGCAGGACAGACAGGGGGAAGCATTTT. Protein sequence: CASRTDRGKHF.

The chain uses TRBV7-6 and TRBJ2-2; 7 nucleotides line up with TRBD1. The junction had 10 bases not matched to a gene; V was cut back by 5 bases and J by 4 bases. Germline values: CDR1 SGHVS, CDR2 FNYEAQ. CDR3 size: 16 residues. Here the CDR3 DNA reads TGTGCCAGCAGCCCATTTACAGGGGTCGGCACCGGGGAGCTGTTTTTT. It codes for CASSPFTGVGTGELFF.

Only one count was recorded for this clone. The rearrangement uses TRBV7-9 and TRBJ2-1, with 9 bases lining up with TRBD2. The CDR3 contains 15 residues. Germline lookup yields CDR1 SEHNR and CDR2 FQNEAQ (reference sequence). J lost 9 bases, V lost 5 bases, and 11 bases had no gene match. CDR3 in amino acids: CASSELAGVVPEQFF. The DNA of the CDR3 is TGTGCCAGCAGCGAATTAGCGGGAGTCGTTCCTGAGCAGTTCTTC.

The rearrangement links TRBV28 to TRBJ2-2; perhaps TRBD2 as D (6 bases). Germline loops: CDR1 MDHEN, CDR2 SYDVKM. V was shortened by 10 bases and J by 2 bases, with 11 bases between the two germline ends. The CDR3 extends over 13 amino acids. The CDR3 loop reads CANQRANTGELFF. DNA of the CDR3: TGTGCCAACCAGCGGGCCAACACCGGGGAGCTGTTTTTT.

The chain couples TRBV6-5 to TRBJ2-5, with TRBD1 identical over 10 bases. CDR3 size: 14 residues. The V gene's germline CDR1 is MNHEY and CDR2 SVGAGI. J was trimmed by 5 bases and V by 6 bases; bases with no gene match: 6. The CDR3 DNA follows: TGTGCCAGCAGACGACAGGGGGCGGGGGAGACCCAGTACTTC. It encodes CASRRQGAGETQYF.

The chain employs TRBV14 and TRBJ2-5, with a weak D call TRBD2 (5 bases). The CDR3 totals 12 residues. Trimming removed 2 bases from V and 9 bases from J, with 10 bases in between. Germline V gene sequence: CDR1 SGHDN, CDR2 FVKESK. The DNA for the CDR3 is TGTGCCAGCAGCCAACCTCCCGGGGCCCAGTACTTC. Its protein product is CASSQPPGAQYF.

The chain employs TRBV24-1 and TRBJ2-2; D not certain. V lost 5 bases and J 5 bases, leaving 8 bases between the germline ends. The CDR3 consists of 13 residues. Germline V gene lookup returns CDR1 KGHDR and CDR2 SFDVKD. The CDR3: CATSARSTGELFF. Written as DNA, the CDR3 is TGTGCCACCAGTGCACGGTCGACCGGGGAGCTGTTTTTT.